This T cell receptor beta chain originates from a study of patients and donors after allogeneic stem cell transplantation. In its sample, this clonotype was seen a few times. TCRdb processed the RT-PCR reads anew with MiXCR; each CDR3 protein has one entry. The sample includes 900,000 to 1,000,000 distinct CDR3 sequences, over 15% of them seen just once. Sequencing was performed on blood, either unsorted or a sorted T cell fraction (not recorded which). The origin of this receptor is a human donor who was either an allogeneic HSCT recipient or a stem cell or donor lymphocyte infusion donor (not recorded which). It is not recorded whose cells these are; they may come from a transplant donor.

DNA of the CDR3: TGTGCCAGCAGCACTAGCGGGGAAAACACCGGGGAGCTGTTTTTT. Its translation is CASSTSGENTGELFF. The rearrangement joins TRBV7-3 to TRBJ2-2; 10 nucleotides align to TRBD2. The V segment lost 5 bases and the J segment 2 bases; nucleotides outside the gene matches: 2. The germline V gene has CDR1 SGHTA and CDR2 FQGTGA. The CDR3 has 15 amino acids.